This T cell receptor beta chain was obtained from a study of T cell changes during pregnancy in multiple sclerosis. Clones were read by immunoSEQ multiplex PCR, and TCRdb kept only the in-frame ones, dropping some. The sample records 55,000 to 65,000 clones, just over 90% being singletons. The germline CDR1 and CDR2 sequences are SNHLY and FYNNEI. CDR3 length: 14 amino acids. The ends lost 5 bases at V and 3 bases at J; junction bases unmatched: 3. The TCR was taken from a female donor with multiple sclerosis, enrolled in a pregnancy study. The sample in question was peripheral blood, obtained after pregnancy. V and J are TRBV2 and TRBJ2-3; the match to TRBD1 covers 9 bases. The CDR3 DNA is TGTGCCAGCAGTCGGGACAGGGTTACAGATACGCAGTATTTT. Encoded protein: CASSRDRVTDTQYF.